This section outlines one TCR beta chain sequence together with its context. Its antigen remains unidentified. This entry belongs to a study of T cells expressing NK-cell markers. Overall study results and limits: HCMV specificity of the expanded NKG2C+ T cell clones stayed unclear. Four donors showed these clonotypes also leading the CD3+CD56-NKG2C+ fraction.

The CDR3 extends over 14 amino acids. The germline V gene has CDR1 MDHEN and CDR2 SYDVKM. Using the 5' RACE reads, TCRdb records one entry per CDR3 protein without DNA. Its table lists fewer than 300,000 distinct CDR3 sequences. The specimen was blood T cells: a sorted CD56 or NKG2C T cell subset, CD4+ or CD8+ T cells, or bulk PBMC T cells (not recorded which). The receptor comes from a woman between 18 and 70 years old in good health. The chain has TRBV28 and TRBJ2-2; TCRdb's assignment of TRBD1 cannot be checked, as there is no DNA. This chain's CDR3 is CASSGDRDAGELFF.